This record looks at one TCR beta chain sequence and its context. Its antigen is unidentified. One entry per CDR3 protein, called by TCRdb with MiXCR from the RT-PCR reads. The repertoire holds 700,000 to 800,000 distinct CDR3 sequences, with roughly 18% as singletons. The sample is drawn from a study of response to subunit inactivated influenza vaccine. Study outcomes and limitations: Authors proposed each seasonal influenza vaccination draws in few new T cells.

Germline assignment: CDR1 SGHTA and CDR2 FQGNSA. Trimming removed 8 bases from V and 7 bases from J, with 12 bases in between. The CDR3 runs 12 residues. This TCR was sampled from a man aged 45-65 years who received an inactivated influenza vaccine. The rearrangement links TRBV7-2 to TRBJ2-1; D might be TRBD1 or TRBD2, each matching 5 bases. Here the sequenced sample was PBMCs from blood, taken approximately 5 days after vaccination. The CDR3 DNA follows: TGTGCCAGCGGGGACGGTATGAATGAGCAGTTCTTC. Protein sequence: CASGDGMNEQFF. The variable domain in full, with the rest retrieved from reference TRBV7-2 and TRBJ2-1, is GAGVSQSPSNKVTEKGKDVELRCDPISGHTALYWYRQSLGQGLEFLIYFQGNSAPDKSGLPSDRFSAERTGGSVSTLTIQRTQQEDSAVYLCASGDGMNEQFFGPGTRLTVL.